What follows are 32 T cell receptor beta chains derived from one specimen sequenced in a study of T cells expressing NK-cell markers. TCRdb reprocessed the 5' RACE reads and stores each CDR3 protein as one record, lacking DNA. This repertoire comprises more than 250,000 distinct CDR3 sequences; its ten largest clones make up around 0.37%. The specimen sequenced was blood T cells: a sorted CD56 or NKG2C T cell subset, CD4+ or CD8+ T cells, or bulk PBMC T cells (not recorded which). The source of these receptors is a man younger than 30 in good health.

V and J are TRBV30 and TRBJ2-7; TCRdb reports TRBD2, a call that lacks DNA to check it against. Germline V gene data show CDR1 as GTSNPN and CDR2 as SVGIG (reference sequence). This CDR3 is 14 amino acids long. The CDR3 is CAWSVLAGEYEQYF.

CDR3 amino acids: CSVREGANEKLFF. The chain recombines TRBV29-1 with TRBJ1-4; TCRdb selects TRBD1, and the lack of DNA leaves this call unchecked. The CDR3 loop spans 13 amino acids. CDR1 and CDR2 from the germline V gene are SQVTM and ANQGSEA.

The V call is TRBV6-1, the J call TRBJ2-7; checking the TCRdb D call of TRBD2 is not possible without DNA. The CDR3 covers 17 residues. Germline loops: CDR1 MNHNS, CDR2 SASEGT. The CDR3 spells CASSRQLLAGDIYEQYF.

The chain combines TRBV15 with TRBJ2-3; TCRdb's D call, TRBD1, is unchecked because there is no DNA. Germline V gene data show CDR1 as LNHNV and CDR2 as YYDKDF (reference sequence). CDR3 size: 14 residues. The CDR3 sequence is CATKAGQATDTQYF.

This rearrangement joins TRBV5-1 to TRBJ1-1. The CDR3 is 11 residues long. Germline CDR1 is SGHRS and CDR2 is YFSETQ. CDR3 protein: CASSLTDEAFF.

J is TRBJ1-5 and V is TRBV2; TCRdb indicates TRBD1, and absent DNA this call remains unverified. The germline gives CDR1 SNHLY, CDR2 FYNNEI. The length of the CDR3 is 18 residues. CDR3 amino acids: CASSSPLRDLISNQPQHF.

The chain couples TRBV24-1 to TRBJ2-5. CDR1 KGHDR and CDR2 SFDVKD come from the germline V gene. The CDR3 spans 17 residues. CDR3 amino acids: CATSDQRNLGFKETQYF.

The chain has TRBV6-2 or TRBV6-3 and TRBJ2-1; TCRdb gives TRBD1 as the D gene, but with no DNA this cannot be confirmed. This CDR3 is built from 12 residues. Germline-derived CDR1 and CDR2 are MNHEY and SVGEGT. The CDR3 reads CASRKTGLEQFF.

This chain connects TRBV18 to TRBJ2-1; TCRdb's assignment of TRBD1 cannot be checked, as there is no DNA. Germline CDR1 and CDR2: KGHSH and LQKENI. The CDR3 contains 17 residues. CDR3 residues: CASSPPSREWSYNEQFF.

The chain is built from TRBV19 and TRBJ1-1. The CDR3 runs 17 residues. Germline CDR1 is LNHDA and CDR2 is SQIVND (reference sequence). The chain's CDR3 is CASSIELFGTPITEAFF.

The genes are TRBV5-1 and TRBJ2-3; there is no DNA to check the TCRdb D call of TRBD2. Germline lookup yields CDR1 SGHRS and CDR2 YFSETQ. The CDR3 runs 14 residues. CDR3 amino acids: CASSLIGSRDTQYF. The complete variable domain, with remaining parts taken from reference TRBV5-1 and TRBJ2-3, reads KAGVTQTPRYLIKTRGQQVTLSCSPISGHRSVSWYQQTPGQGLQFLFEYFSETQRNKGNFPGRFSGRQFSNSRSEMNVSTLELGDSALYLCASSLIGSRDTQYFGPGTRLTVL.

The chain links TRBV9 to TRBJ2-1; TCRdb lists TRBD1, though no DNA is available to test this call. This CDR3 has 11 residues. Germline-derived CDR1 and CDR2 are SGDLS and YYNGEE. CDR3 sequence reads: CASSTTVEQFF.

The CDR3 loop is CASSETTGGMTEAFF. The chain employs TRBV19 and TRBJ1-1; TCRdb returns TRBD1, unconfirmable since there is no DNA. The CDR3 extends over 15 amino acids. Germline CDR1 reads LNHDA; CDR2 reads SQIVND (reference sequence).

The chain couples TRBV6-5 to TRBJ2-3; with no DNA, the TCRdb D assignment of TRBD2 cannot be verified. The CDR3 consists of 14 residues. Per the germline V gene, CDR1 is MNHEY and CDR2 is SVGAGI. CDR3 amino acids: CASSYWQGEHTQYF.

The genes are TRBV30 and TRBJ2-1; TCRdb selects TRBD2, and the lack of DNA leaves this call unchecked. The CDR3 sequence is 18 residues long. CDR1 GTSNPN and CDR2 SVGIG come from the germline V gene (reference sequence). CDR3 sequence reads: CAWSPWASGRDWDNEQFF. Complete variable domain (other parts from reference TRBV30 and TRBJ2-1): SQTIHQWPATLVQPVGSPLSLECTVEGTSNPNLYWYRQAAGRGLQLLFYSVGIGQISSEVPQNLSASRPQDRQFILSSKKLLLSDSGFYLCAWSPWASGRDWDNEQFFGPGTRLTVL.

This rearrangement joins TRBV28 to TRBJ2-3; TCRdb's D call of TRBD1 is untestable without DNA. CDR1 and CDR2 from the germline V gene are MDHEN and SYDVKM. This CDR3 has 16 residues. CDR3: CASSEPGQLLTDTQYF. Variable domain in full (rest from reference TRBV28 and TRBJ2-3): DVKVTQSSRYLVKRTGEKVFLECVQDMDHENMFWYRQDPGLGLRLIYFSYDVKMKEKGDIPEGYSVSREKKERFSLILESASTNQTSMYLCASSEPGQLLTDTQYFGPGTRLTVL.

The genes are TRBV10-3 and TRBJ1-2; absent DNA, TCRdb's TRBD1 call cannot be checked. Germline V gene lookup returns CDR1 ENHRY and CDR2 SYGVKD. The CDR3 spans 14 residues. CDR3 in amino acids: CAISNRDSDYGYTF.

The chain joins TRBV15 to TRBJ2-7; TCRdb calls TRBD1, which cannot be checked without DNA. This CDR3 is 15 amino acids long. Germline V gene lookup returns CDR1 LNHNV and CDR2 YYDKDF (reference sequence). The CDR3 loop reads CATSFGGQGFYEQYF.

The chain is built from TRBV15 and TRBJ1-2; TCRdb lists TRBD1, though no DNA is available to test this call. The CDR3 length is 15 residues. Germline V lookup: CDR1 LNHNV, CDR2 YYDKDF (reference sequence). CDR3 amino acids: CATSRDRAGTNGYTF. Full variable domain (outside the CDR3, taken from reference TRBV15 and TRBJ1-2): DAMVIQNPRYQVTQFGKPVTLSCSQTLNHNVMYWYQQKSSQAPKLLFHYYDKDFNNEADTPDNFQSRRPNTSFCFLDIRSPGLGDTAMYLCATSRDRAGTNGYTFGSGTRLTVV.

The chain links TRBV10-1 to TRBJ2-5; TCRdb picks TRBD2, but there is no DNA to check that call. The V gene's germline CDR1 is WNHNN and CDR2 SYGVQD (reference sequence). This CDR3 has 20 amino acids. CDR3 amino acids: CASSDGGSGVVEATQETQYF.

V usage is TRBV20-1 and J usage is TRBJ1-6. From germline, CDR1 is DFQATT and CDR2 SNEGSKA (reference sequence). The CDR3 covers 12 residues. CDR3 protein: CSARGSSRPLHF.

V gene TRBV6-1 combines with J gene TRBJ1-2; lacking DNA, the TRBD1 call made by TCRdb goes unchecked. This CDR3 contains 14 residues. CDR1 MNHNS and CDR2 SASEGT come from the germline V gene. The CDR3 here is CASRTRPGSYGYTF.

The chain couples TRBV20-1 to TRBJ2-2; TCRdb calls TRBD1, which cannot be checked without DNA. Germline assignment: CDR1 DFQATT and CDR2 SNEGSKA (reference sequence). The CDR3 runs 15 residues. The CDR3 sequence is CSARHGRDLTGELFF.

The rearrangement links TRBV29-1 to TRBJ1-2. The CDR3 is 13 amino acids. Germline CDR1 reads SQVTM; CDR2 reads ANQGSEA. CDR3 protein: CSVGTGVNYGYTF.

The chain's CDR3 is CASSLYRGGEAFF. V usage is TRBV7-9 and J usage is TRBJ1-1; TCRdb names TRBD1, which stays unverified in the absence of DNA. Germline V gives CDR1 SEHNR, CDR2 FQNEAQ (reference sequence). The CDR3 has 13 amino acids.

The genes are TRBV29-1 and TRBJ1-1. Germline-derived CDR1 and CDR2 are SQVTM and ANQGSEA. CDR3 length: 12 amino acids. The CDR3 sequence is CSGSIPVGEAFF.

CDR3 amino acids: CSAREGNGEKLFF. This sequence joins TRBV20-1 and TRBJ1-4. Germline-derived CDR1 and CDR2 are DFQATT and SNEGSKA (reference sequence). The CDR3 covers 13 residues.

The V call is TRBV5-4, the J call TRBJ2-5; TCRdb proposes TRBD2, but this gene call is untestable without DNA. Germline V gives CDR1 SGHNT, CDR2 YYREEE (reference sequence). This CDR3 is 15 amino acids long. The CDR3 is CASSRSGRAEETQYF.

V usage is TRBV20-1 and J usage is TRBJ1-5; TCRdb names TRBD1, which stays unverified in the absence of DNA. This CDR3 spans 14 amino acids. Germline lookup yields CDR1 DFQATT and CDR2 SNEGSKA (reference sequence). Here the CDR3 reads CSAIWGLGNQPQHF.

V and J are TRBV7-2 and TRBJ1-1; TCRdb selects TRBD1, and the lack of DNA leaves this call unchecked. The CDR3 runs to 13 residues. Looked up from germline, CDR1 is SGHTA and CDR2 is FQGNSA. CDR3 residues: CASSADSGVVAFF.

The genes are TRBV20-1 and TRBJ1-2; the D gene TCRdb calls, TRBD1, cannot be checked with no DNA. In germline, CDR1 is DFQATT, CDR2 SNEGSKA (reference sequence). CDR3 length: 15 residues. The CDR3 region is CSAWIRGRANYGYTF.

The chain employs TRBV12-3 or TRBV12-4 and TRBJ1-1; without DNA, the TCRdb call of TRBD1 cannot be checked. CDR3 length: 14 amino acids. The CDR3 spells CASRKETGYTEAFF.